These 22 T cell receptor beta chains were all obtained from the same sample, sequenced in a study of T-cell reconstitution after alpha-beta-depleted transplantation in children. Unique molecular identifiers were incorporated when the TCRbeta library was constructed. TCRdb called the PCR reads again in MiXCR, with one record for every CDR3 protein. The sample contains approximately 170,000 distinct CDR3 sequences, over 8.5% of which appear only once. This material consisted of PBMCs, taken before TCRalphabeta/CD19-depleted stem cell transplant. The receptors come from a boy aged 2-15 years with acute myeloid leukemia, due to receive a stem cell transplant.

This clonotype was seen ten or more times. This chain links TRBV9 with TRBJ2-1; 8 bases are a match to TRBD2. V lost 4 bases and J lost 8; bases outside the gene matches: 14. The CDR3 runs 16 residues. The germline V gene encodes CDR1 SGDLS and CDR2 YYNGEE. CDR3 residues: CASSPRAGGRPDEQFF. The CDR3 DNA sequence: TGTGCCAGCAGCCCCCGGGCGGGAGGCCGCCCGGATGAGCAGTTCTTC.

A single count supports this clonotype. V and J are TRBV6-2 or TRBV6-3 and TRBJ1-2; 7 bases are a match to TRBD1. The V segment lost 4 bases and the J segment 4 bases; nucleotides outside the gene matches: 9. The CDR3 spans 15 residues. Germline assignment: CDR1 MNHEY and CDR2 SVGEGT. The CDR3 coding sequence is TGTGCCAGCAGTTCGTACAGGGGATCGATCTATGGCTACACCTTC. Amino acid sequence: CASSSYRGSIYGYTF.

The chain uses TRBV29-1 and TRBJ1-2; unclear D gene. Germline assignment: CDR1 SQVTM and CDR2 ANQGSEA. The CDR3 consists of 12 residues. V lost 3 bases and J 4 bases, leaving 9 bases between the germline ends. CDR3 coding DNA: TGCAGCGTTGACCGGCAGTTCTATGGCTACACCTTC. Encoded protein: CSVDRQFYGYTF.

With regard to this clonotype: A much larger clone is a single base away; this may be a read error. The CDR3: CASSPDSRARLVGELFF. CDR3 DNA sequence: TGTGCCAGCAGCCCGGACTCAAGGGCGCGTTTGGTCGGGGAGCTGTTTTTT. The chain carries TRBV7-9 and TRBJ2-2; maybe TRBD2 (5 bases). Germline CDR1 reads SEHNR; CDR2 reads FQNEAQ (reference sequence). Trimming left V 5 bases short and J 7 bases short, with 23 bases between. The CDR3 runs to 17 residues.

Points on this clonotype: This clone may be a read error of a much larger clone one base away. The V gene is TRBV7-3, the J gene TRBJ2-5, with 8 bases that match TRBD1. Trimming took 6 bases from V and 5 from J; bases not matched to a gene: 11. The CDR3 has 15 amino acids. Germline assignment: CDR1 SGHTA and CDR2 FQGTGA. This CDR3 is CASRRTGLMAETQYF. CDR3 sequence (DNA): TGTGCCAGCAGACGGACAGGGTTGATGGCGGAGACCCAGTACTTC. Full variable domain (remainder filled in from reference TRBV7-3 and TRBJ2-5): GAGVSQTPSNKVTEKGKYVELRCDPISGHTALYWYRQSLGQGPEFLIYFQGTGAADDSGLPNDRFFAVRPEGSVSTLKIQRTERGDSAVYLCASRRTGLMAETQYFGPGTRLLVL.

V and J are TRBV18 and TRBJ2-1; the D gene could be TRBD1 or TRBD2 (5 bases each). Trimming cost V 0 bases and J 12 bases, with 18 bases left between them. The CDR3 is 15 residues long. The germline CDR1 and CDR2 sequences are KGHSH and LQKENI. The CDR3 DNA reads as TGTGCCAGCTCACCACCGGGTGGGACGACGAACGGGCAGTTCTTC. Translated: CASSPPGGTTNGQFF.

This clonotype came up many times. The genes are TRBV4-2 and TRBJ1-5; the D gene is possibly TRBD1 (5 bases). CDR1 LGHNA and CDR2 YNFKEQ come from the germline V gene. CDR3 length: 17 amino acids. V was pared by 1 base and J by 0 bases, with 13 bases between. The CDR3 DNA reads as TGTGCCAGCAGCCAAGCCGGGACTTCGGATAGCAATCAGCCCCAGCATTTT. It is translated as CASSQAGTSDSNQPQHF.

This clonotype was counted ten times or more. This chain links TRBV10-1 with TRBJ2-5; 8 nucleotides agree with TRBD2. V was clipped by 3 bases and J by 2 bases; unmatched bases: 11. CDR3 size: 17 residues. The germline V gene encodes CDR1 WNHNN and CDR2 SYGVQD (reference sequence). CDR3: CASSDAPSGGGQETQYF. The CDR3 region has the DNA TGCGCCAGCAGTGATGCCCCCAGCGGGGGTGGTCAAGAGACCCAGTACTTC.

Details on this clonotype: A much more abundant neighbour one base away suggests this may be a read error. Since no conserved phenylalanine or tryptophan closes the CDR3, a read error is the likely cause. CDR3 bases: TGTGCCACCAGCGGCACCATTACGAATACGCAGTATTTG. It translates to CATSGTITNTQYL. The chain couples TRBV15 to TRBJ2-3; D is ambiguous. This CDR3 has 13 residues. The V end was cut by 5 bases, the J end by 7 bases, with 13 bases between. CDR1 is LNHNV, CDR2 YYDKDF, per germline (reference sequence).

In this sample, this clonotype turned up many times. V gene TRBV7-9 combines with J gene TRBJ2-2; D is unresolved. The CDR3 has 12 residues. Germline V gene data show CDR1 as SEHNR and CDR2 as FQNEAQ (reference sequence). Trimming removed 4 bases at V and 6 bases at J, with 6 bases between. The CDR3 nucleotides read TGTGCCAGCAGCTCCCTCGCCGGGGAGCTGTTTTTT. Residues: CASSSLAGELFF.

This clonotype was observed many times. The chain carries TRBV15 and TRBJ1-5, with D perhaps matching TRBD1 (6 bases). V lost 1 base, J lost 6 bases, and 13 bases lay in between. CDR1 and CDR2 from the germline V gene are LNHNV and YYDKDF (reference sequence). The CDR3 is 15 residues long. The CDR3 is CATSRAVGAVQPQHF. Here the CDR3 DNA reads TGTGCCACCAGCAGAGCCGTGGGGGCCGTTCAGCCCCAGCATTTT.

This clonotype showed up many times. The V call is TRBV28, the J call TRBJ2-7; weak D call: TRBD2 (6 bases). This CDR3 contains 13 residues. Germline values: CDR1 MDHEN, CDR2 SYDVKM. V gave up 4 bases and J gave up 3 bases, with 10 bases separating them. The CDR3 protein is CASSYQGGYEQYF. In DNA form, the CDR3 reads TGTGCCAGCAGTTACCAGGGAGGCTACGAGCAGTACTTC.

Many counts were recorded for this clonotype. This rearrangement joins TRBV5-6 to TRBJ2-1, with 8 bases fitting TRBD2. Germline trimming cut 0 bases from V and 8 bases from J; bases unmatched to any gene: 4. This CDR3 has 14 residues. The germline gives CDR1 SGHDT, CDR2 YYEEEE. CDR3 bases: TGTGCCAGCAGCTTGGAGTTTAGCGGGGATGAGCAGTTCTTC. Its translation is CASSLEFSGDEQFF.

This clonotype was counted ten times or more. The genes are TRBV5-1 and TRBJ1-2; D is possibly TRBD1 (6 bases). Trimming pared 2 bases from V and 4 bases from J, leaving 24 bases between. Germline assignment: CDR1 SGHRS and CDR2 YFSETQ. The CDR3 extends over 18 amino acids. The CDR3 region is CASSFMDSGTPLAYGYTF. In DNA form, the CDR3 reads TGCGCCAGCAGCTTCATGGACTCCGGGACACCCCTTGCCTATGGCTACACCTTC.

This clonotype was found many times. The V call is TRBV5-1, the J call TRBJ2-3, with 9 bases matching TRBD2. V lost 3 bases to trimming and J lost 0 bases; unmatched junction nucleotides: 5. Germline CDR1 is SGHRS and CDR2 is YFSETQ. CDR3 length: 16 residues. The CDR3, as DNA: TGCGCCAGCAGCTCCCTAACTAGCGGGAGCACAGATACGCAGTATTTT. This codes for CASSSLTSGSTDTQYF.

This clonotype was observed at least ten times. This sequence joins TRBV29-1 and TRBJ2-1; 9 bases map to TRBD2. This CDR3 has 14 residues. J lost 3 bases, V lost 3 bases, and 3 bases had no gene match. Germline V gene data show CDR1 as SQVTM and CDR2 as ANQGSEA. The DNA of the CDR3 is TGCAGCGTTGAGGTAGCGGGAGACTACAATGAGCAGTTCTTC. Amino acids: CSVEVAGDYNEQFF.

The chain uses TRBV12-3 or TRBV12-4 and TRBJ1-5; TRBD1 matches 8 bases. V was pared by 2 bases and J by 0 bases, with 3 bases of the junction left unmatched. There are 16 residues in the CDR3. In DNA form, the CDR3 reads TGTGCCAGCAGTTTAACGACAGGGGATAGCAATCAGCCCCAGCATTTT. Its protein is CASSLTTGDSNQPQHF.

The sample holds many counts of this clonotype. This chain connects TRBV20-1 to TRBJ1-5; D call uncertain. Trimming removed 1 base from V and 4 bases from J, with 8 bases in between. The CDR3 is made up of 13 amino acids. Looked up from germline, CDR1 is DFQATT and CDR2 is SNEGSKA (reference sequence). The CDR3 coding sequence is TGCAGTGCTAGAGCACAGTGGAATCAGCCCCAGCATTTT. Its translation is CSARAQWNQPQHF.

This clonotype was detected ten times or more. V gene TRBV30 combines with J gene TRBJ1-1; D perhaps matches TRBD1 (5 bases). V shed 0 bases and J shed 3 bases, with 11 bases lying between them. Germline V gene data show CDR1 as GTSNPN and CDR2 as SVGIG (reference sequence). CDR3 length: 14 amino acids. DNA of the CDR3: TGTGCCTGGAGTGTAGAGGGGCTATACACTGAAGCTTTCTTT. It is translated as CAWSVEGLYTEAFF.

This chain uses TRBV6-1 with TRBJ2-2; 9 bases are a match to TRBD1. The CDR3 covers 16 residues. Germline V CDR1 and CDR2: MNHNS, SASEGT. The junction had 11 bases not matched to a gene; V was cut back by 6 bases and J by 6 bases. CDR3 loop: CASSDRGWEGPGELFF. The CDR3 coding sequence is TGTGCCAGCAGCGACAGGGGGTGGGAGGGACCCGGGGAGCTGTTTTTT.

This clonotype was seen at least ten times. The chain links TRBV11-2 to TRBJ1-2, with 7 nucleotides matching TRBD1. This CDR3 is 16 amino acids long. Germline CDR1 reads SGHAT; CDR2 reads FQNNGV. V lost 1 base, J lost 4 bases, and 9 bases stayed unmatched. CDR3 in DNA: TGTGCCAGCAGCTTAGTTATTTCCGGGACAGTCTATGGCTACACCTTC. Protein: CASSLVISGTVYGYTF.

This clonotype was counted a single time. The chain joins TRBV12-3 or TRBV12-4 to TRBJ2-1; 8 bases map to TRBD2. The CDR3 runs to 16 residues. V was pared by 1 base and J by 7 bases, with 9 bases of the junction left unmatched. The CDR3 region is CASSLGGASGWNEQFF. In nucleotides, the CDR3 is TGTGCCAGCAGTTTAGGTGGAGCTAGCGGGTGGAATGAGCAGTTCTTC.